Below are 14 T cell receptor beta chains sequenced from a single sample in a study of post-analysis software for immune sequencing data. No antigen has been assigned to these receptors. TCR beta cDNA libraries had unique molecular identifiers. Using its own MiXCR run on the PCR reads, TCRdb lists one record per CDR3 protein. The sample includes around 400,000 distinct CDR3 sequences, over 30% of them seen just once. Whole-study results and caveats: Controls showed lower frequencies than patients for four to six TRBV segments, and TRBV5-6, TRBV5-1 and TRBV20-1 were among these.

Sequencing used blood. The receptor set was obtained from a girl aged 2-9 years with multiple sclerosis.

The rearrangement joins TRBV20-1 to TRBJ2-5, with D perhaps matching TRBD2 (6 bases). The CDR3 runs to 16 residues. V was shortened by 0 bases and J by 2 bases, with 16 bases between the two germline ends. CDR1 and CDR2 from the germline V gene are DFQATT and SNEGSKA (reference sequence). The CDR3 here is CSAREPGVVGQETQYF. The CDR3 DNA follows: TGCAGTGCTAGAGAACCGGGGGTGGTAGGTCAAGAGACCCAGTACTTC.

The V call is TRBV4-1, the J call TRBJ1-2; D unclear. V was cut by 0 bases and J by 5 bases, with 10 bases left in between. The CDR3 is 14 amino acids. Germline assignment: CDR1 MGHRA and CDR2 YSYEKL. The CDR3 loop is CASSQDRKGYGYTF. CDR3 in DNA: TGCGCCAGCAGCCAAGATCGTAAGGGTTATGGCTACACCTTC.

The CDR3 nucleotides read TGCAGTGCTACAACAACCCTTACTACAGGCGGCTACACCTTC. Translation: CSATTTLTTGGYTF. The rearrangement uses TRBV20-1 and TRBJ1-2, with D perhaps matching TRBD1 (5 bases). The CDR3 extends over 14 amino acids. V lost 4 bases, J lost 8 bases, and 20 bases lay in between. In germline, CDR1 is DFQATT, CDR2 SNEGSKA (reference sequence).

The chain carries TRBV7-9 and TRBJ1-2; D gene ambiguous. Germline loops: CDR1 SEHNR, CDR2 FQNEAQ (reference sequence). The CDR3 length is 12 residues. Trimming left V 3 bases short and J 7 bases short, with 9 bases between. The CDR3 coding sequence is TGTGCCAGCAGCTTCGAACAACCTGGCTACACCTTC. It specifies CASSFEQPGYTF.

The CDR3, as DNA: TGTGCCAGCAGCCGGCCTACAAACTACAATGAGCAGTACTTC. Protein sequence: CASSRPTNYNEQYF. The J gene is TRBJ2-5, the V gene TRBV6-2 or TRBV6-3; D uncertain. Germline loops: CDR1 MNHEY, CDR2 SVGEGT. The V end was cut by 6 bases, the J end by 11 bases, with 22 bases between. This CDR3 spans 14 amino acids.

This clonotype was found a few times. The chain is built from TRBV6-5 and TRBJ2-7; 8 bases agree with TRBD1. The assigned J gene may be wrong: the sequence end matches TRBJ2-5 better. The CDR3 runs to 15 residues. Germline values: CDR1 MNHEY, CDR2 SVGAGI. The CDR3 DNA sequence: TGTGCCAGCAGTTACTACGGGACAGGCGTGGCGACCCAGTACTTC. This encodes CASSYYGTGVATQYF.

The sample holds a few counts of this clonotype. V usage is TRBV7-2 and J usage is TRBJ2-1; no firm D call. Germline V gene data show CDR1 as SGHTA and CDR2 as FQGNSA. Trimming left V 6 bases short and J 0 bases short, with 12 bases between. The CDR3 extends over 15 amino acids. The chain's CDR3 is CASRAYVDSYNEQFF. CDR3 nucleotide sequence: TGTGCCAGCAGAGCTTATGTCGACTCCTACAATGAGCAGTTCTTC.

The chain combines TRBV12-3 or TRBV12-4 with TRBJ2-1; 13 bases match TRBD2. The CDR3 consists of 16 residues. The V and J ends lost 2 bases and 7 bases, in that order; junction bases with no gene match: 5. The DNA for the CDR3 is TGTGCCAGCAGTTTAAGGGGGACTAGCGGGAAGAATGAGCAGTTCTTC. This codes for CASSLRGTSGKNEQFF.

The chain recombines TRBV5-1 with TRBJ1-1; D remains ambiguous. The CDR3 consists of 14 residues. V lost 0 bases, J lost 0 bases, and 6 bases lay in between. Germline V gene data show CDR1 as SGHRS and CDR2 as YFSETQ. In DNA form, the CDR3 reads TGCGCCAGCAGCTTGGTGCCGGTGAACACTGAAGCTTTCTTT. Translated: CASSLVPVNTEAFF.

This clonotype was counted once. This sequence joins TRBV29-1 and TRBJ2-2; TRBD1 matches 8 bases. Germline CDR1 reads SQVTM; CDR2 reads ANQGSEA. The J segment lost 6 bases and the V segment lost 3 bases, leaving 15 bases of the junction unmatched. This CDR3 comprises 17 residues. The DNA for the CDR3 is TGCAGCGTTGAGCGGACGGACAGGGATAAGGATTCCGGGGAGCTGTTTTTT. Translated: CSVERTDRDKDSGELFF.

The chain carries TRBV7-2 and TRBJ2-7; possible D gene TRBD1, 6 bases. In germline, CDR1 is SGHTA, CDR2 FQGNSA. The CDR3 consists of 13 residues. V was cut by 5 bases and J by 3 bases, with 11 bases left in between. The CDR3, as DNA: TGTGCCAGCAGCCCCGAGACAGGCTACGAGCAGTACTTC. Translating gives CASSPETGYEQYF.

The V call is TRBV29-1, the J call TRBJ2-1, with 8 bases aligning to TRBD1. From germline, CDR1 is SQVTM and CDR2 ANQGSEA. Trimming removed 5 bases from V and 0 bases from J; junction bases left unmatched: 9. CDR3 length: 16 residues. CDR3 DNA sequence: TGCAGCGTTAGGCGACAGGGGACGGGCTCCTACAATGAGCAGTTCTTC. Residues: CSVRRQGTGSYNEQFF.

V is TRBV20-1 and J is TRBJ2-5; D may be TRBD1 (5 bases). Germline assignment: CDR1 DFQATT and CDR2 SNEGSKA (reference sequence). This CDR3 comprises 17 residues. The ends were cut back, 0 bases at V and 2 bases at J, with 19 bases in the middle. CDR3 amino acids: CSARDPSQGRQQETQYF. In nucleotides, the CDR3 is TGCAGTGCTAGAGATCCCTCCCAGGGCCGCCAGCAAGAGACCCAGTACTTC.

This clonotype has a handful of counts. This chain joins TRBV20-1 and TRBJ1-2; 9 bases map to TRBD1. The V and J ends lost 6 bases and 6 bases, in that order; junction bases with no gene match: 11. The CDR3 length is 14 residues. Germline CDR1 is DFQATT and CDR2 is SNEGSKA (reference sequence). Here the CDR3 reads CSAPRQGEKDGYTF. The CDR3 nucleotides read TGCAGTGCACCTCGACAGGGGGAGAAGGATGGCTACACCTTC.